Listed below are T cell receptor beta chains from one sample, sequenced in a study of T cells after yellow fever vaccination. TCRdb reanalysed the 5' RACE reads using MiXCR and keeps one entry per CDR3 protein. The table has 80,000 to 100,000 distinct CDR3 sequences, 5.8% seen once. Source: CD8+ T cells sorted from PBMCs, taken 10 days after the yellow fever booster vaccination. The receptors stem from a man aged 18 to 30 who received the YFV17D yellow fever vaccine. Both conserved end residues are part of each CDR3. D genes are given only for firm matches. Only some rows state a clone size, as once, few, many or a class for expanded clones.

d_call j_call clone_size v_call cdr3_aa cdr3_nt
TRBD1 TRBJ2-7 NA TRBV11-2 CASSFGTGPAYEQYF TGTGCCAGCAGCTTCGGGACAGGGCCGGCCTACGAGCAGTACTTC
TRBD2 TRBJ2-3 NA TRBV9 CASSDRTSGGRTDTQYF TGTGCCAGCAGCGACCGGACTAGCGGGGGCCGCACAGATACGCAGTATTTT
NA TRBJ1-1 few TRBV13 CASSVRQFTEAFF TGTGCCAGCAGCGTCCGACAGTTTACTGAAGCTTTCTTT
NA TRBJ2-2 NA TRBV19 CASSMAGELFF TGTGCCAGTAGTATGGCCGGGGAGCTGTTTTTT
TRBD1 TRBJ1-6 few TRBV15 CATSRVMGTGDSPLHF TGTGCCACCAGCAGAGTTATGGGGACAGGGGATTCACCCCTCCACTTT
NA TRBJ2-7 few TRBV5-6 CASGLAIGPQGGFYEQYF TGTGCCAGCGGGCTCGCGATCGGGCCCCAGGGCGGCTTCTACGAGCAGTACTTC
NA TRBJ1-3 few TRBV10-3 CAIFSSGNTIYF TGTGCCATCTTCAGCTCTGGAAACACCATATATTTT
NA TRBJ2-2 few TRBV5-5 CASSLAQRNTGELFF TGTGCCAGCAGCTTGGCCCAGCGGAACACCGGGGAGCTGTTTTTT
NA TRBJ2-3 few TRBV3-1 CASRRLHTQYF TGTGCCAGCAGGAGGTTGCATACGCAGTATTTT
NA TRBJ1-3 few TRBV11-2 CASSFGQDSGNTIYF TGTGCCAGCAGCTTCGGACAAGACTCTGGAAACACCATATATTTT
TRBD2 TRBJ2-5 NA TRBV20-1 CSARSGGGETQYF TGCAGTGCTAGAAGCGGGGGGGGCGAGACCCAGTACTTC
NA TRBJ2-1 few TRBV5-4 CASRSGTDNEQFF TGTGCCAGCAGGTCGGGGACGGACAATGAGCAGTTCTTC
NA TRBJ2-3 NA TRBV20-1 CSARESPPDTQYF TGCAGTGCTAGAGAGTCTCCCCCAGATACGCAGTATTTT
NA TRBJ1-1 few TRBV12-3/TRBV12-4 CASSLGEMNTEAFF TGTGCCAGCAGTTTGGGCGAGATGAACACTGAAGCTTTCTTT
TRBD2 TRBJ2-1 few TRBV30 CAWSGETSGDYNEQFF TGTGCCTGGAGTGGGGAGACTAGCGGGGATTACAATGAGCAGTTCTTC
NA TRBJ2-3 many TRBV7-6 CASSLRGGSTDTQYF TGTGCCAGCAGCTTACGAGGGGGGAGCACAGATACGCAGTATTTT
NA TRBJ2-1 few TRBV5-1 CASSFTRHNEQFF TGCGCCAGCAGCTTTACTAGGCACAATGAGCAGTTCTTC
NA TRBJ1-2 few TRBV5-5 CASSLEVSYGYTF TGTGCCAGCAGCTTGGAGGTCTCCTATGGCTACACCTTC
NA TRBJ2-5 NA TRBV4-1 CASSQRMGQETQYF TGCGCCAGCAGCCAACGGATGGGGCAAGAGACCCAGTACTTC
NA TRBJ2-7 NA TRBV27 CASSPRWGSYEQYF TGTGCCAGCAGTCCCCGGTGGGGCTCCTACGAGCAGTACTTC
NA TRBJ1-1 NA TRBV12-3/TRBV12-4 CASSFLRVTEAFF TGTGCCAGCAGTTTTCTCAGGGTCACTGAAGCTTTCTTT
NA TRBJ1-1 few TRBV10-3 CAISEPGKDEAFF TGTGCCATCAGTGAACCGGGGAAGGATGAAGCTTTCTTT
NA TRBJ2-1 NA TRBV7-9 CASSVGILRDNEQFF TGTGCCAGCAGCGTCGGGATTCTAAGGGACAATGAGCAGTTCTTC
TRBD1 TRBJ2-1 NA TRBV7-8 CASSLALGQGDLGEQFF TGTGCCAGCAGCTTAGCTTTAGGACAGGGTGACTTAGGTGAGCAGTTCTTC
NA TRBJ1-2 NA TRBV13 CASSLSGRSHYGYTF TGTGCCAGCAGCTTATCGGGCCGCAGCCACTATGGCTACACCTTC
NA TRBJ1-2 few TRBV7-6 CASSLGSGYDGYTF TGTGCCAGCAGCCTAGGTTCAGGGTACGATGGCTACACCTTC
NA TRBJ1-3 NA TRBV3-1 CASSQDGGLLGNTIYF TGTGCCAGCAGCCAAGATGGGGGGCTCCTTGGAAACACCATATATTTT
NA TRBJ2-5 many TRBV7-2 CASSFSANQYF TGTGCCAGCAGCTTCAGCGCAAACCAGTACTTC
NA TRBJ2-5 NA TRBV29-1 CSVSPTGTVAGTQYF TGCAGCGTTTCCCCCACCGGGACGGTCGCCGGGACCCAGTACTTC